Given below is one T cell receptor beta chain in context. Antigen: not known. This sample was included in a study of T cells in localized non-small cell lung cancer. Only in-frame clones appear in the TCRdb table, and some are missing; sequencing was by immunoSEQ multiplex PCR. Found here are around 41,000 clones, 90% to 95% of them singletons; the top ten hold roughly 10%. Germline CDR1 and CDR2: SGHAT and FQNNGV. This CDR3 comprises 14 residues. The ends were cut back, 5 bases at V and 5 bases at J, with 13 bases in the middle. Whole-study findings and limits: In adjacent lung, a median around 55 of the top 100 tumor clones were found. Longer overall survival associated with higher blood T cell density; shorter survival with higher adjacent-lung clonality. The highest T cell clonality was in uninvolved adjacent lung, above tumor. Because sequencing included only one region (of the tumor), heterogeneity remains possible.

Specimen: PBMCs, collected before any cancer treatment. This sequence joins TRBV11-2 and TRBJ2-1, with D hard to call. This TCR was sampled from a woman between 35 and 75 years old with stage II lung adenocarcinoma. This CDR3 is CASSNRLRNNEQFF. DNA for the CDR3: TGTGCCAGCAGCAACCGGCTAAGAAACAATGAGCAGTTCTTC.